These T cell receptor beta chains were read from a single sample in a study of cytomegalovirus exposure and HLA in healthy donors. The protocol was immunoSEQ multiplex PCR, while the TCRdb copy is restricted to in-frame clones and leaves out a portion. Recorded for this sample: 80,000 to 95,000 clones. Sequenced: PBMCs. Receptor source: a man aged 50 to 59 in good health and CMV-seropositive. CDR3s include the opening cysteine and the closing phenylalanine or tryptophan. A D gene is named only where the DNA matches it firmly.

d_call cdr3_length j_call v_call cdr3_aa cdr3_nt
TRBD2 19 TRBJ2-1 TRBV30 CAWSAFGLAGGRGYNEQFF TGTGCCTGGAGTGCTTTCGGACTAGCGGGAGGGCGGGGCTACAATGAGCAGTTCTTC
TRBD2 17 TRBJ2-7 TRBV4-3 CASSQEPSGRPSYEQYF TGCGCCAGCAGCCAGGAACCTAGCGGGAGACCTTCCTACGAGCAGTACTTC
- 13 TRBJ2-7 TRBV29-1 CSVESQGSYEQYF TGCAGCGTTGAAAGCCAGGGCTCCTACGAGCAGTACTTC
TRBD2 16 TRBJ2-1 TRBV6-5 CASSYSLAGGNNEQFF TGTGCCAGCAGTTACTCCCTAGCGGGAGGGAACAATGAGCAGTTCTTC
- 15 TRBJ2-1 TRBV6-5 CASSPDNQGYNEQFF TGTGCCAGCAGTCCGGACAATCAGGGGTACAATGAGCAGTTCTTC
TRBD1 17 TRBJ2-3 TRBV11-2 CASSFSAGGGGTDTQYF TGTGCCAGCAGCTTTAGTGCAGGGGGTGGGGGCACAGATACGCAGTATTTT
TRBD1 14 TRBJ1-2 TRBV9 CASSEAPGGGGYTF TGTGCCAGCAGCGAAGCGCCAGGGGGTGGTGGCTACACCTTC
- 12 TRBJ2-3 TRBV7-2 CASSLVAGTQYF TGTGCCAGCAGCTTAGTGGCAGGTACGCAGTATTTT
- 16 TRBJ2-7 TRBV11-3 CASSARRGLSSYEQYF TGTGCCAGCAGCGCCAGAAGGGGTCTCAGCTCCTACGAGCAGTACTTC
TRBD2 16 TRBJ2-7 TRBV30 CAWSVPPTSGIYEQYF TGTGCCTGGAGTGTACCCCCGACTAGCGGGATTTACGAGCAGTACTTC
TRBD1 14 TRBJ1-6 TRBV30 CACYRGRAETPLHF TGTGCCTGTTACAGGGGGCGCGCCGAGACACCCCTCCACTTT
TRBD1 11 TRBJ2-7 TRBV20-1 CSAPTGYEQYF TGCAGTGCTCCGACAGGGTACGAGCAGTACTTC
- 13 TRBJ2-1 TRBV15 CATSGSSYNEQFF TGTGCCACCTCAGGAAGCTCCTACAATGAGCAGTTCTTC
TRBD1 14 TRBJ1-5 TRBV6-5 CASSPDRNRQPQHF TGTGCCAGCAGCCCGGACAGGAATCGACAGCCCCAGCATTTT
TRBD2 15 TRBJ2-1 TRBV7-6 CASSLGLAGDIEQFF TGTGCCAGCAGCTTAGGACTAGCGGGAGATATTGAGCAGTTCTTC
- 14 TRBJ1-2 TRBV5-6 CASSQIGDDHGYTF TGTGCCAGCAGCCAAATCGGGGATGACCATGGCTACACCTTC
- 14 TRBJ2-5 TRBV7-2 CASSLAYTEETQYF TGTGCCAGCAGCTTAGCGTACACAGAAGAGACCCAGTACTTC
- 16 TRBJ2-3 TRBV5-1 CASSIPTADFTDTQYF TGCGCCAGCAGCATTCCGACCGCTGACTTCACAGATACGCAGTATTTT
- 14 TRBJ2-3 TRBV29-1 CSVDFPRSTDTQYF TGCAGCGTTGATTTCCCTAGAAGCACAGATACGCAGTATTTT
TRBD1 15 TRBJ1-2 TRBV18 CASSLRQGPSYGYTF TGTGCCAGCTCACTTCGACAGGGACCCAGCTATGGCTACACCTTC
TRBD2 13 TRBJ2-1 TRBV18 CASSLRTGLAGFF TGTGCCAGCTCACTCCGCACGGGACTAGCGGGGTTCTTC
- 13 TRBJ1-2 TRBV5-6 CASSLRRVYGYTF TGTGCCAGCAGCTTGAGACGGGTCTATGGCTACACCTTC